Sequencing of this TCR beta chain was carried out in a study of control samples from healthy donors and cancer patients. Here immunoSEQ multiplex PCR was the method, and the copy in TCRdb shows in-frame clones only, minus some. The table lists 200,000 to 250,000 clones, 85% to 95% of them singletons. Trimming cost V 4 bases and J 4 bases, with 14 bases left between them. In germline, CDR1 is SGHRS, CDR2 YFSETQ. CDR3 length equals 15 residues. This sequence joins TRBV5-1 and TRBJ2-2; the D gene is possibly TRBD2 (6 bases). Sequencing input: blood. The receptor was isolated from a man aged 50 to 59 in good health. CDR3 in DNA: TGCGCCAGCAGCAACCCGGGGGAGTTCACCGGGGAGCTGTTTTTT. Translation: CASSNPGEFTGELFF.